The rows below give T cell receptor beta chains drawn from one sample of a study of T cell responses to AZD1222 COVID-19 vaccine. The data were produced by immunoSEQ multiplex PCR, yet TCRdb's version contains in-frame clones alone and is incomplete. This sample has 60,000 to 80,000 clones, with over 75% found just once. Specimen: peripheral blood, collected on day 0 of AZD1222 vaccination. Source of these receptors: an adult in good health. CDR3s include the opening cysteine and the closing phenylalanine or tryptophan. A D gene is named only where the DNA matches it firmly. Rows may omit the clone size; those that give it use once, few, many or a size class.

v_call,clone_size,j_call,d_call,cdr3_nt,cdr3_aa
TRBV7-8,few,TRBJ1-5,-,TGTGCCAGCAGCTTAGGGGAGCAGCCCCAGCATTTT,CASSLGEQPQHF
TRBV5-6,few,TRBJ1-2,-,TGTGCCAGTATCGGACGAAACTATGGCTACACCTTC,CASIGRNYGYTF
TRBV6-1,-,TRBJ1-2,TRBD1,TGTGCCAGCAGTGAAGAGGACAGGCGAATTTTCTATGGCTACACCTTC,CASSEEDRRIFYGYTF
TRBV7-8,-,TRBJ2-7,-,TGTGCCAGCAGCTTAGGCCTCGGCTACGAGCAGTACTTC,CASSLGLGYEQYF
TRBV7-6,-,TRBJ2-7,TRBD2,TGTGCCAGCAGCTTAGGGATTAGCGGGGTTCTCTCCTACGAGCAGTACTTC,CASSLGISGVLSYEQYF
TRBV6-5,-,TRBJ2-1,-,TGTGCCAGCAGCCTCTCCATCTACAATGAGCAGTTCTTC,CASSLSIYNEQFF
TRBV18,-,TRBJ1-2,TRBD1,TGTGCCAGCTCACTGTCACCGGGACAGGGGGACCAGAACTATGGCTACACCTTC,CASSLSPGQGDQNYGYTF
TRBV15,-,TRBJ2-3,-,TGTGCCACCAGCAGCACCAAGGAGAGACAGAAAAAGGGTACAGATACGCAGTATTTT,CATSSTKERQKKGTDTQYF
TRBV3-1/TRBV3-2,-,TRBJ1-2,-,TGTGCCAGCAGCCAACAGGGTGGATACAACTATGGCTACACCTTC,CASSQQGGYNYGYTF
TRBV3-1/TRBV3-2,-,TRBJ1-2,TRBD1,TGTGCCAGCAGCCGGATACCCGGACAGGGGGATGGCTACACCTTC,CASSRIPGQGDGYTF
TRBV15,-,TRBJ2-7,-,TGTGCCACCAGCCTCAGGACAGCCTACGAGCAGTACTTC,CATSLRTAYEQYF
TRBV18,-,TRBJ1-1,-,TGTGCCAGCTCACCAAAGAGCGAAGCTTTCTTT,CASSPKSEAFF
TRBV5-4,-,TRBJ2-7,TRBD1,TGTGCCAGCAGCGCAACTGCGGGACAGGGGTACGAGCAGTACTTC,CASSATAGQGYEQYF
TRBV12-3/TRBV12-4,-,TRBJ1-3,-,TGTGCCAGCAGTTACTCTGGAAACACCATATATTTT,CASSYSGNTIYF
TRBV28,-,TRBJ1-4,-,TGTGCCAGCAGCCTAGGGGGAACGGATGAAAAACTGTTTTTT,CASSLGGTDEKLFF
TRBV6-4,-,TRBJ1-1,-,TGTGCCAGCAGTGAAGGGAGGGGTGAAGCTTTCTTT,CASSEGRGEAFF
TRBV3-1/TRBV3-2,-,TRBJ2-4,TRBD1,TGTGCCAGCAGCCATCAGGGGGCATATCGAGGGGACATTCAGTACTTC,CASSHQGAYRGDIQYF
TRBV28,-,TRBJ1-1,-,TGTGCCAGCAGCTTACAGAAGGGGTTGAACACTGAAGCTTTCTTT,CASSLQKGLNTEAFF
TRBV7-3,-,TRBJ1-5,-,TGTGCCAGCAGCCCTACAGGGAATCAGCCCCAGCATTTT,CASSPTGNQPQHF
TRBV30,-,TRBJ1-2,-,TGTGCCTGGAGGGCCCTGGGTTCTGGTGGCTACACCTTC,CAWRALGSGGYTF
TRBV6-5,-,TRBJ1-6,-,TGTGCCAGCAGTTTGGGGGGAGGAGAGAATTCACCCCTCCACTTT,CASSLGGGENSPLHF
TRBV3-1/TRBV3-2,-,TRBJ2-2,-,TGTGCCAGCAGCCAAGTGGTCGGGGAGCTGTTTTTT,CASSQVVGELFF